This entry describes one T cell receptor (beta chain). CDR1 and CDR2 (germline): SGHRS, YFSETQ. The CDR3 contains 19 residues. The sample originates from a study of human CD8 memory T cell subsets. TCR beta libraries were made by UMI-labeled 5' RACE. TCRdb re-analyzed the 5' RACE reads; it lists each CDR3 protein once, without DNA. Its table lists about 18,000 distinct CDR3 sequences. The sequence came from a human donor in good health. Source material: CD8+ T cells from PBMCs. The chain recombines TRBV5-1 with TRBJ2-1; the D call from TCRdb, TRBD2, cannot be confirmed without DNA. The CDR3 sequence is CASSSAGTSGGSSYNEQFF.